The text below deals with one T cell receptor beta chain. No antigen is known for it. No quality values exist for individual bases; no much larger clone is one base distant. From the germline V gene (reference sequence), CDR1 is DFQATT and CDR2 is SNEGSKA. The CDR3 covers 15 residues, taking in both the cysteine and the phenylalanine. The DNA shown is the 45-base CDR3, in frame from base 1. V is shortened by 0 bases, J by 1 base, and the region joining them spans 12 bases. Library construction relied on PCR. TCR sequencing of DNA from cultured CD4+ T cells used the Oncomine TCR Beta short-read assay at the Johns Hopkins FTIC core. The QIAamp micro DNA kit was used to extract genomic DNA from the cultured CD4+ T cells. Oncomine TCR Beta libraries from cultured CD4+ T cells were pooled with unique dual indexes and sequenced on an Illumina iSeq 100. The study's own analysis went as follows. Non-productive sequences were removed, and CDR3s that did not start with C, did not end with F or W, or were shorter than 7 amino acids were discarded. The MANAFEST web application identified antigen-specific clonotypes by comparing peptide-stimulated wells against reference wells and other culture wells. An FDR below 0.05, an odds ratio above 5, and a productive frequency above 0.1% in at least two of three replicate wells were required for clones to be considered positive. Cross-reactive clonotypes were defined as significantly expanded in both SARS-CoV-2 spike wells and at least one common cold coronavirus spike condition. Levenshtein distances (stringdist) and unrooted phylogenetic trees (ape) in R version 3.6.1 were used to assess CDR3 homology. Starting from the raw public reads, TCRdb applied fastp trimming at Q25, assembled clones with MiXCR and retained in-frame beta chains. Merged by CDR3 protein, the rows form single entries marked with the most common genes and DNA. TCRdb's processing, not the authors', yielded these V and J calls. The sample data list 9,000 to 15,000 distinct CDR3 sequences, and about 57% of these were observed just once. The ten biggest clones cover more than 25% of the sample.

These data come from a study of vaccination and CD4 T cells after COVID-19 (dated 2022 in TCRdb). In terms of the full investigation: Convalescent patients had a positive SARS-CoV-2 result on nasal swab PCR, and of these patients, fewer than ten had mild disease and one had severe disease. Six males and four females were included in the convalescent cohort, with two Hispanic individuals, seven Caucasians, two Asians and one multiracial person represented. Two doses of either the Pfizer-BioNTech BNT162b2 vaccine (n=8) or the Moderna mRNA-1273 vaccine (n=2) were administered to participants. Post-COVID blood samples were collected from convalescent patients a median of about 92 days after diagnosis, with a range of about 30 to 161 days. The time from the second vaccine dose to post-vaccine blood sampling had a median of approximately 72 days and ranged from about 12 to 241 days. The cultures were stimulated with overlapping spike peptide pools from SARS-CoV-2 and from the common cold coronaviruses HCoV-NL63, HCoV-OC43 and HCoV-229E. Control cultures used a CEFX viral epitope pool as positive control, an HIV-1 Nef peptide pool as negative control, or no peptide. In 9 to 11 COVID-19 convalescent patients and a handful of infection-naive healthy vaccine recipients, researchers compared the spike-specific CD4+ TCR repertoire from before mRNA vaccination with the repertoire from after.

Sample treatment or condition, as interpreted from the label and publication: 10-day PBMC culture with coronavirus spike peptide pools or control peptides (ViraFEST assay). The ViraFEST assay, used in the study, expanded antigen-specific T cells with peptide pools and then identified the expanded clonotypes through TCR sequencing. Positive SARS-CoV-2 PCR tests in the convalescent patients dated from March to December 2020, before Alpha, Beta and Delta variants emerged in the United States. Each well held 2.2 million or so PBMCs cultured with approximately 9.2 ug/ml peptide pools in IMDM containing around 4.5% human AB serum and roughly 9 IU/ml IL-2. Half of the culture medium was replaced with fresh IL-2-containing medium on days 3 and 7. Once the cells had been in culture for around ten days, the EasySep CD4+ T cell isolation kit was used to isolate CD4+ T cells by negative selection. PBMCs were separated from whole blood using Ficoll-Paque Plus gradient centrifugation and then either used fresh or cryopreserved at -140C. Each culture condition was generally run in triplicate wells.

General study outcomes and caveats: Of the vaccine-specific clones in convalescent patients, 304 of 307, or nearly all, reacted only to SARS-CoV-2 spike and did not cross-react with common cold coronaviruses. Among convalescent patients, a median around 89% of the SARS-CoV-2-reactive clones seen after vaccination appeared only after vaccination, which suggests priming specific to the vaccine. Only a relatively small number of convalescent patients were included in the study, and early timepoints following natural infection were not analyzed. The median number of SARS-CoV-2-reactive clonotypes rose from around 21 after infection to about 40 after vaccination, but the change was not significant.

Sample: CD4+ T cells from blood, cultured in vitro. The TCR comes from a human donor who had recovered from COVID-19. The chain employs TRBV20-1 and TRBJ1-1; confidence is insufficient to name the D gene. At the DNA level, the sequence is TGCAGTGCTAGAGAAAGGACGTGGGGGAACACTGAAGCTTTCTTT. Its protein reads: CSARERTWGNTEAFF.